A selection of T cell receptor beta chains follows, all from one sample in a study of technical replicates of blood from a handful of donors. TCRdb's table, derived via immunoSEQ multiplex PCR, lists solely in-frame clones and lacks some. The table lists 45,000 to 55,000 clones, 85% to 95% of them singletons. Sequenced: T cells isolated from PBMCs. These receptors all stem from a human donor in good health. Both conserved end residues are part of each CDR3. The order of the fields is J gene, CDR3 length, V gene, clone size, D gene, CDR3 DNA, CDR3 protein. The D gene is left open where the match is weak. Clone size appears in some rows only: once, few, many, or a class for an expanded clone.

>TRBJ2-3|13|TRBV29-1|NA|TRBD1
TGCAGCGTTGGAGGGACAGTCACAGATACGCAGTATTTT
CSVGGTVTDTQYF
>TRBJ1-1|14|TRBV10-3|NA|TRBD1
TGTGCCATCGGGGACAGGGGGCGTTTCACTGAAGCTTTCTTT
CAIGDRGRFTEAFF
>TRBJ2-1|17|TRBV9|NA|TRBD2
TGTGCCAGCAGACCACTAGCGGGGGGGCCGGATTACAATGAGCAGTTCTTC
CASRPLAGGPDYNEQFF
>TRBJ2-7|13|TRBV7-3|NA|NA
TGTGCCAGCAGCTCGACGGGAATGGACGAGCAGTACTTC
CASSSTGMDEQYF
>TRBJ1-5|18|TRBV28|NA|NA
TGTGCCAGCAGTTTGAGAATGGTCAGGGACACTCGCAATCAGCCCCAGCATTTT
CASSLRMVRDTRNQPQHF
>TRBJ2-1|12|TRBV7-9|NA|NA
TGTGCCAGCAGCTTCGACGGGGAGGAGCAGTTCTTC
CASSFDGEEQFF
>TRBJ2-2|18|TRBV7-6|NA|TRBD2
TGTGCCAGCAGCTTAGGACTAGCGGGGGGTACGAACACCGGGGAGCTGTTTTTT
CASSLGLAGGTNTGELFF
>TRBJ1-3|17|TRBV28|NA|NA
TGTGCCAGCAGTCTGTGGGGGCGCGCCGACTCTGGAAACACCATATATTTT
CASSLWGRADSGNTIYF
>TRBJ2-7|16|TRBV7-9|NA|NA
TGTGCTAGACCCTTCCAGGGGAAGGAGCGTGGATACGAGCAGTACTTC
CARPFQGKERGYEQYF
>TRBJ2-5|16|TRBV5-1|NA|NA
TGCGCCAGCAGCGGAGGGGTTAGGCAGGGTGAAGAGACCCAGTACTTC
CASSGGVRQGEETQYF
>TRBJ2-1|16|TRBV5-1|NA|TRBD2
TGCGCCAGCAGCTTGGGGGGGACTAGCTCCTACAATGAGCAGTTCTTC
CASSLGGTSSYNEQFF
>TRBJ2-3|14|TRBV5-4|NA|NA
TGTGCCAGCAGCTTGGACAGGGTCACAGATACGCAGTATTTT
CASSLDRVTDTQYF
>TRBJ2-3|16|TRBV6-5|NA|TRBD2
TGTGCCAGCAGTTTGGGAATACTAGCGCGCACAGATACGCAGTATTTT
CASSLGILARTDTQYF
>TRBJ2-1|17|TRBV5-4|NA|TRBD2
TGTGCCAGCAGCTTGGCTAAACTAGCGGGAGGGCTCGATGAGCAGTTCTTC
CASSLAKLAGGLDEQFF
>TRBJ1-5|18|TRBV10-2|NA|TRBD1
TGCGCCAGCAGGGCTCTAGGGACAGGCTCTGATAGCAATCAGCCCCAGCATTTT
CASRALGTGSDSNQPQHF
>TRBJ2-5|15|TRBV5-4|NA|TRBD2
TGTGCCAGCAGCTGGAAGACCCTAGCGGGAGAGACCCAGTACTTC
CASSWKTLAGETQYF
>TRBJ2-2|15|TRBV7-9|NA|TRBD1
TGTGCCAGCAGCCTGGACAGGGCGAACACCGGGGAGCTGTTTTTT
CASSLDRANTGELFF
>TRBJ1-1|15|TRBV28|NA|TRBD1
TGTGCCAGCAGTTTGGTACAGGGGCCCCAACCTGAAGCTTTCTTT
CASSLVQGPQPEAFF
>TRBJ1-1|17|TRBV11-3|once|NA
TGTGCCAGCAGCCAACCCCGAGGACAAGGGTCCGGTAATGAAGCTTTCTTT
CASSQPRGQGSGNEAFF
>TRBJ2-7|15|TRBV28|few|TRBD2
TGTGCCAGCACCTCTCCCTCTAGCGGGGTCTTCGAGCAGTACTTC
CASTSPSSGVFEQYF
>TRBJ1-1|13|TRBV18|NA|TRBD1
TGTGCCAGCTCCCGACAGGGGATGACTGAAGCTTTCTTT
CASSRQGMTEAFF
>TRBJ2-5|16|TRBV15|NA|TRBD1
TGTGCCACCAGCATACCCGGGACAGGGCCCCAAGAGACCCAGTACTTC
CATSIPGTGPQETQYF
>TRBJ2-1|14|TRBV28|once|NA
TGTGCCAGCAGTTCTGCTAGCTCCTACAATGAGCAGTTCTTC
CASSSASSYNEQFF
>TRBJ1-1|14|TRBV7-2|once|TRBD1
TGTGCCAGCAGCGAACAGGGGCTGGGCACTGAAGCTTTCTTT
CASSEQGLGTEAFF